This TCR beta chain was identified during a study of T cells after posttransplantation cyclophosphamide (dated by TCRdb to 2016 to 2018). Context from the whole study: T cell repertoire reconstitution was tracked by TRB sequencing after myeloablative bone marrow transplantation in which posttransplantation cyclophosphamide was used as GVHD prophylaxis. Antigen receptor sequencing was done on samples from about 34 PTCy-treated patients and from 15 to 20 related bone marrow donors of those patients. Blood from all 30 or so PTCy patients with 1-year posttransplant specimens was subjected to TRB sequencing. In 3 patients, up to roughly 3 additional blood samples taken between 2 and 5.2 years after transplant also underwent TRB sequencing, as did pretransplant blood from 4 patients. Because TRA and TRB clonality correlated tightly in ten or so samples, later TCR analyses were limited to TRB. Public TRB sequences were queried against a database of over 3,500 sequences associated with responses to pathogens, tumor antigens, self-antigens and alloantigens.

Beyond this particular receptor, the publication reports: The TRB repertoires of T cells infiltrating skin or the GI tract showed only limited overlap with the TRB repertoires found in blood. At 1-2 months, donor-recipient similarity was low but rose over the first year, and the later blood repertoires were often dominated by donor CD8+ memory clones. Across about 40 patients, TRB clonality was highly associated with recipient CMV seropositivity and CMV reactivation, and diversity in PTCy patients was similar to diversity in CNI/methotrexate controls.

This clone was recorded at least ten times. Which antigen it targets is not known. No clone much larger than this one lies a single base away; base qualities are absent. Peripheral blood samples were provided by related bone marrow donors on the day of marrow donation. Peripheral blood and bone marrow mononuclear cells were isolated by Ficoll-Hypaque density centrifugation and were cryopreserved. TRB sequencing used genomic DNA with the immunoSEQ assay at survey resolution or the hsTCRB kit. The original methods were these. The immunoSEQ software handled the initial read processing, while the LymphoSeq R package was used for the repertoire analyses. Clonality was computed as 1 minus normalized Shannon entropy, and a Gini coefficient was also calculated for each TRB dataset. Phenotypes of unsorted samples were inferred by mapping TRB sequences from sorted subsets of the recipient or donor onto the same recipient's unsorted samples. The table comes from immuneACCESS by way of TCRdb, which keeps in-frame sequences with V and J called. Part of the clones is missing from these tables; in studies checked, under half for an unresolved V gene and the rest for unknown reasons. Clone size and the V and J calls come from that table; the DNA yielded D and trimming. This sample shows roughly 45,000 clones, and none of them turns up only once. 2% to 2.5% of the sample is held by the ten biggest clonotypes.

The CDR3 numbers 11 residues from cysteine through phenylalanine. Of all the DNA, just the CDR3 is kept, 33 bases in frame from base 1. Cut back by 4 bases and 3 bases, the V and J ends lie 4 bases apart. Taken from the germline V gene, the CDR1 and CDR2 loops are SGHRS and YFSETQ. The TCR was taken from a man aged 40-55 years in good health, CMV-negative, and a related stem cell transplant donor. Sequenced input: PBMCs. The chain is made from TRBV5-1 and TRBJ2-5; the D gene remains uncertain. This receptor has the CDR3 CASSVEETQYF. The DNA sequence follows: TGCGCCAGCAGCGTCGAAGAGACCCAGTACTTC.